A selection of T cell receptor beta chains follows, all from one sample in a study of beta chain features in type 1 diabetes. The repertoire was sequenced with immunoSEQ multiplex PCR; TCRdb's copy has only in-frame clones and lacks some. Of 850,000 to 900,000 clones detected, about a sixth appear once; the ten largest clones hold 0.02% to 0.025%. Sequenced input: naive CD4+ T cells from blood. The receptors originated from a woman between 18 and 29 years old in good health. Each CDR3 is given with its conserved first and last residue. A D gene is named only where the DNA matches it firmly. Not all rows give a size; the values are once, few, many and, for expanded clones, a class.

cdr3_length j_call clone_size d_call v_call cdr3_aa cdr3_nt
15 TRBJ2-1 - TRBD2 TRBV27 CASRFIAGSYNEQFF TGTGCCAGCCGATTTATAGCGGGATCCTACAATGAGCAGTTCTTC
12 TRBJ2-1 - TRBD2 TRBV14 CASSPGGAGQFF TGTGCCAGCAGCCCCGGGGGGGCGGGCCAGTTCTTC
14 TRBJ1-5 - - TRBV5-6 CASSLKGTHQPQHF TGTGCCAGCAGCTTGAAAGGAACCCATCAGCCCCAGCATTTT
14 TRBJ1-1 few - TRBV27 CASSFAGANTEAFF TGTGCCAGCAGTTTCGCGGGGGCGAACACTGAAGCTTTCTTT
14 TRBJ2-7 few TRBD2 TRBV28 CASSPQTSSDEQYF TGTGCCAGCAGTCCGCAGACTAGCAGCGACGAGCAGTACTTC
11 TRBJ1-1 few - TRBV27 CASKALTEAFF TGTGCCAGCAAAGCCCTCACTGAAGCTTTCTTT
10 TRBJ2-1 - - TRBV20-1 CSARYNEQFF TGCAGTGCTAGGTACAATGAGCAGTTCTTC
13 TRBJ2-7 few - TRBV7-9 CASSSPNSYEQYF TGTGCCAGCAGCTCCCCGAACTCCTACGAGCAGTACTTC
15 TRBJ2-3 few - TRBV4-3 CASSQDRGASDTQYF TGCGCCAGCAGCCAAGATCGGGGGGCGTCAGATACGCAGTATTTT
13 TRBJ1-2 - - TRBV28 CASRPDRTYGYTF TGTGCCAGCAGACCTGACAGGACCTATGGCTACACCTTC
15 TRBJ2-7 few TRBD2 TRBV6-5 CASSYTGLAGNEQYF TGTGCCAGCAGCTATACTGGACTAGCCGGCAACGAGCAGTACTTC
15 TRBJ2-2 few - TRBV19 CASLPPPGFRGELFF TGTGCCAGTCTCCCACCCCCAGGGTTTCGTGGGGAGCTGTTTTTT
15 TRBJ2-6 - - TRBV18 CASSPSTSGANVLTF TGTGCCAGCTCACCGTCCACGTCTGGGGCCAACGTCCTGACTTTC
15 TRBJ2-7 few - TRBV5-6 CASSLVGAARNEQYF TGTGCCAGCAGCTTGGTGGGGGCGGCACGCAACGAGCAGTACTTC
15 TRBJ1-5 - TRBD1 TRBV28 CASSGQGSGNQPQHF TGTGCCAGCAGTGGACAGGGTAGCGGGAATCAGCCCCAGCATTTT
16 TRBJ2-4 few TRBD2 TRBV27 CASSGLAGDAKNIQYF TGTGCCAGCAGCGGACTAGCGGGAGATGCCAAAAACATTCAGTACTTC
14 TRBJ2-3 few - TRBV5-1 CASKGTGSTDTQYF TGCGCCAGCAAGGGTACAGGGAGCACAGATACGCAGTATTTT
20 TRBJ2-1 - TRBD1 TRBV28 CASSGPSGQSPEGSYNEQFF TGTGCCAGCAGTGGACCCTCGGGACAGTCCCCTGAGGGGTCCTACAATGAGCAGTTCTTC
14 TRBJ2-1 - - TRBV5-1 CASSLGSYSNEQFF TGCGCCAGCAGCTTGGGTAGCTACTCCAATGAGCAGTTCTTC
13 TRBJ2-3 - - TRBV28 CASSPSGTDTQYF TGTGCCAGCAGCCCCTCAGGGACAGATACGCAGTATTTT
16 TRBJ2-1 few TRBD2 TRBV28 CASSSHGEGPYNEQFF TGTGCCAGCAGTTCCCACGGGGAGGGACCCTACAATGAGCAGTTCTTC
14 TRBJ2-2 few - TRBV19 CATTFTGITGELFF TGTGCCACTACCTTTACTGGCATCACCGGGGAGCTGTTTTTT
15 TRBJ2-1 few - TRBV18 CASSPPVQANNEQFF TGTGCCAGCTCACCACCGGTACAGGCGAACAATGAGCAGTTCTTC
15 TRBJ2-1 - - TRBV29-1 CSVNRVGSSYNEQFF TGCAGCGTTAACAGGGTCGGGAGCTCCTACAATGAGCAGTTCTTC
13 TRBJ2-1 - - TRBV5-6 CASTQDGFYEQFF TGTGCCAGCACCCAGGACGGTTTTTATGAGCAGTTCTTC
14 TRBJ2-2 - - TRBV19 CASSPGPNTGELFF TGTGCCAGTAGCCCGGGGCCCAACACCGGGGAGCTGTTTTTT
13 TRBJ1-2 few - TRBV5-6 CASSQTEGYGYTF TGTGCCAGCAGCCAGACCGAAGGGTATGGCTACACCTTC
16 TRBJ1-5 - TRBD1 TRBV19 CASSIDGTGYNQPQHF TGTGCCAGTAGTATCGACGGGACAGGGTACAATCAGCCCCAGCATTTT
15 TRBJ2-1 few - TRBV5-1 CASSEQGGLGNEQFF TGCGCCAGCAGTGAACAGGGGGGACTAGGCAATGAGCAGTTCTTC
13 TRBJ2-1 few - TRBV5-4 CASTTGGLYEQFF TGTGCCAGCACCACCGGGGGGCTGTATGAGCAGTTCTTC
16 TRBJ1-4 - TRBD1 TRBV27 CASSSSTGEVYEKLFF TGTGCCAGCAGTTCCAGCACAGGGGAGGTTTATGAAAAACTGTTTTTT
14 TRBJ2-1 few - TRBV7-2 CASRLGAQGYEQFF TGTGCCAGCAGGTTAGGGGCCCAGGGTTATGAGCAGTTCTTC
19 TRBJ2-7 - - TRBV21-1 CASSKGGLAGIGVPYEQYF TGTGCCAGCAGCAAAGGGGGACTAGCGGGAATAGGTGTGCCCTACGAGCAGTACTTC
14 TRBJ2-2 - - TRBV7-8 CASSFYQGTGELFF TGTGCCAGCAGCTTCTATCAGGGCACCGGGGAGCTGTTTTTT
16 TRBJ2-1 few - TRBV11-2 CASSLERSSSYNEQFF TGTGCCAGCAGCTTAGAACGAAGTAGCTCCTACAATGAGCAGTTCTTC
16 TRBJ2-3 few TRBD2 TRBV7-9 CASSLGLAGDSDTQYF TGTGCCAGCAGCTTAGGACTAGCGGGAGACTCAGATACGCAGTATTTT
16 TRBJ2-7 - TRBD2 TRBV7-2 CASSLAGLAGGYEQYF TGTGCCAGCAGCTTAGCTGGACTAGCGGGAGGGTACGAGCAGTACTTC
14 TRBJ1-1 - - TRBV7-9 CASSLRASNTEAFF TGTGCCAGCAGCCTCCGGGCCTCGAACACTGAAGCTTTCTTT
13 TRBJ2-1 few - TRBV25-1 CASSDRFYNEQFF TGTGCCAGCAGTGACAGGTTCTACAATGAGCAGTTCTTC
11 TRBJ1-2 - - TRBV20-1 CSASVSYGYTF TGCAGTGCTAGTGTTAGCTATGGCTACACCTTC
16 TRBJ2-1 - TRBD2 TRBV6-5 CASSYSTSGSLREQFF TGTGCCAGCAGTTACTCGACTAGCGGGAGTCTGCGTGAGCAGTTCTTC
19 TRBJ2-7 - - TRBV15 CATRDDDGRTSQKIYEQYF TGTGCCACCAGAGATGATGACGGAAGGACGAGCCAAAAAATTTACGAGCAGTACTTC
14 TRBJ1-4 - - TRBV4-1 CASSDGRLNEKLFF TGCGCCAGCAGCGACGGCAGATTAAATGAAAAACTGTTTTTT
13 TRBJ2-3 few - TRBV2 CATGAGIWWSQYF TGTGCCACAGGCGCAGGGATATGGTGGAGCCAGTATTTT
16 TRBJ2-7 few TRBD2 TRBV10-3 CAISEVGGPVPYEQYF TGTGCCATCAGTGAAGTGGGAGGGCCTGTCCCCTACGAGCAGTACTTC
11 TRBJ2-1 few - TRBV7-2 CASSLFHEQFF TGTGCCAGCAGCCTTTTCCATGAGCAGTTCTTC
14 TRBJ2-7 few - TRBV9 CASSPDRWTYEQYF TGTGCCAGCAGCCCTGACAGGTGGACCTACGAGCAGTACTTC